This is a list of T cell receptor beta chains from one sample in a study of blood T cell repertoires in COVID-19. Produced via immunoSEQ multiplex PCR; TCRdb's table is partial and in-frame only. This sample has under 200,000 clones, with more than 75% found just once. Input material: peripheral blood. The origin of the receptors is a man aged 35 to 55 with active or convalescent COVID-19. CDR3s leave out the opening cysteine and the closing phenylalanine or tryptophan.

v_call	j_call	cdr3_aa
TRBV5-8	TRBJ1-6	ASSLLTGGSPLH
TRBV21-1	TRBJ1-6	ASSKGRRRSIH
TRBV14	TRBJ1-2	ASSVGGRQANYGYT
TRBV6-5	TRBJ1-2	ASSYTGTGNYGYT
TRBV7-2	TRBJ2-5	ASSLLTGGAGTQY
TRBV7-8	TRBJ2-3	ASSLGGGATDTQY
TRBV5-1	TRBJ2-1	ASSFDIPGLAYNEQF
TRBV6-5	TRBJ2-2	ASTTGSAGELF
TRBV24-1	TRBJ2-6	ATSARSSGANVLT
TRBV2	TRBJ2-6	ATTGDYSGANVLT
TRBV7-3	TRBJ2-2	ASSLGTGNTGELF
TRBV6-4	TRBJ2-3	ASSDAGTGHDTQY
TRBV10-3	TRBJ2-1	AISQVGDNEQF
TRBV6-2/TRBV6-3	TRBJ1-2	ASSYGLEYGYT
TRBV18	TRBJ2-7	ASSPPGRGSYEQY
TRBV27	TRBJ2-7	ASSPTAGVGNEQY
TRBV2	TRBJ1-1	ASSGKTGLAEAF
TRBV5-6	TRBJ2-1	ASSLWSSGGYNEQF
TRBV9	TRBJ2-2	ASSVGLAVTGELF
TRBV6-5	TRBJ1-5	ASRVGGSNQPQH
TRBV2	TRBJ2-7	ASSGRSGPSYEQY
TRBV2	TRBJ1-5	ASSEASSINQPQH
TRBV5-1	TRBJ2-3	ASSYATGLSTDTQY
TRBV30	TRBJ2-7	AWSVGSGQY
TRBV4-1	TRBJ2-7	ASSQDLGDWYEQY
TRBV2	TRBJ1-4	ASSATFSEKLF
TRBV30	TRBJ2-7	AWKESGVRAEQY
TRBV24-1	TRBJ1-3	ATSDSGLGGNTIY
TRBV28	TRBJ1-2	ASRQANYGYT